This T cell receptor (beta chain) was identified during a study of T cells after posttransplantation cyclophosphamide. The study's findings and limits: Donor-recipient repertoire similarity was low at 1-2 months, rising over year one.

The related graft donor's blood sample was taken on the day of bone marrow donation. A note on this clone: Antigen unknown.

Profiled with immunoSEQ multiplex PCR; TCRdb holds only in-frame clones, not every one. The sample has roughly 6,800 clones, more than 85% seen once. Trimming took 3 bases from V and 5 from J; bases not matched to a gene: 5. This CDR3 is 14 amino acids long. Germline V CDR1 and CDR2: MDHEN, SYDVKM. The chain has TRBV28 and TRBJ2-5; 8 bases line up with TRBD2. The clonotype was recovered from a woman aged 50 to 65 in good health and a related stem cell transplant donor. The sequenced sample was CD4+ T cells sorted from blood. CDR3 sequence (DNA): TGTGCCAGCAGTTTTGAGCGGGAGACCGAGACCCAGTACTTC. Protein: CASSFERETETQYF.